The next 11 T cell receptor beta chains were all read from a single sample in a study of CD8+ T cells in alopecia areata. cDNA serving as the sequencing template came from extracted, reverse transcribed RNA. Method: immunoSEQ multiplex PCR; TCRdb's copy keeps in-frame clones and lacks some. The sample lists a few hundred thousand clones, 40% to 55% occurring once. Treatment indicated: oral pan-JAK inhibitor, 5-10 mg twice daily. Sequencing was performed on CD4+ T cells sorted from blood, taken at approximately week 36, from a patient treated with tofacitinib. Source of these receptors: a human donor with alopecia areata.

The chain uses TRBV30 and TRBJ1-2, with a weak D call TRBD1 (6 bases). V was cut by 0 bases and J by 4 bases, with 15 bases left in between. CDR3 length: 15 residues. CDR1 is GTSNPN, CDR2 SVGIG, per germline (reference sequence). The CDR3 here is CAWSVRGRSVYGYTF. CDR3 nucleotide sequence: TGTGCCTGGAGTGTACGGGGGCGCAGTGTCTATGGCTACACCTTC.

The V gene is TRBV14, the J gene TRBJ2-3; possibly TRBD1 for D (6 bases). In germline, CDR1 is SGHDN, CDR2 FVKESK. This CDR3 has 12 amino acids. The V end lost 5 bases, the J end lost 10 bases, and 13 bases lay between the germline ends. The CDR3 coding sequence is TGTGCCAGCAGCAGATACAGGGCCGCGCAGTATTTT. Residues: CASSRYRAAQYF.

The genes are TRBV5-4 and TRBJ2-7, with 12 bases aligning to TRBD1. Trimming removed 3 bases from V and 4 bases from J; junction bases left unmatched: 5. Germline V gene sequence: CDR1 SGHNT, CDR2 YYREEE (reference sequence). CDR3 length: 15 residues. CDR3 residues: CASSSPGQGAYEQYF. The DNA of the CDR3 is TGTGCCAGCAGCTCGCCGGGACAGGGGGCTTACGAGCAGTACTTC.

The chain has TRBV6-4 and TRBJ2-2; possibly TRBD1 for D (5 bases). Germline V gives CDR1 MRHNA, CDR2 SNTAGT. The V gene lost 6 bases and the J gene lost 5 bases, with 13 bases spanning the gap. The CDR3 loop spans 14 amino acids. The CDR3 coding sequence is TGTGCCAGCAGCCAGGGTTGGCGGACCGGGGAGCTGTTTTTT. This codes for CASSQGWRTGELFF.

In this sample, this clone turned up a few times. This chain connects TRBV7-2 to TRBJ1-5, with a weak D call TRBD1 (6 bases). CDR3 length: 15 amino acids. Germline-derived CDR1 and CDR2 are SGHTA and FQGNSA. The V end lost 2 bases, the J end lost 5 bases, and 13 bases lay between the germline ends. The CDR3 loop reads CASSLWAGDHQPQHF. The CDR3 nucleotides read TGTGCCAGCAGCTTATGGGCAGGGGACCATCAGCCCCAGCATTTT.

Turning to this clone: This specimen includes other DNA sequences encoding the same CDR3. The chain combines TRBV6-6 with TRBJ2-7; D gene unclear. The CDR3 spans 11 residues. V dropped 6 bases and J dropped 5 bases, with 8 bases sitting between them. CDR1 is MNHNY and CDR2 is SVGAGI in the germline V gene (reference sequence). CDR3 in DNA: TGTGCCAGCAGCCTACTCGACGAGCAGTACTTC. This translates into CASSLLDEQYF.

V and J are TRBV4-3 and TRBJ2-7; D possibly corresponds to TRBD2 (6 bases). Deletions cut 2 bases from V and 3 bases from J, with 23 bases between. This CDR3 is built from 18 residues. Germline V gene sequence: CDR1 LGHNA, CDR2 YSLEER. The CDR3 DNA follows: TGCGCCAGCAGCCAACGGAGGTCTGGAGGGGACCGCGACTACGAGCAGTACTTC. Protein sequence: CASSQRRSGGDRDYEQYF.

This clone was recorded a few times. CDR3 sequence reads: CASSSTGSTNYEQYF. In DNA form, the CDR3 reads TGTGCCAGCAGTTCAACAGGTTCCACCAACTACGAGCAGTACTTC. The chain carries TRBV6-5 and TRBJ2-7; weak D call: TRBD1 (5 bases). V lost 4 bases, J lost 3 bases, and 16 bases lay in between. Germline CDR1 reads MNHEY; CDR2 reads SVGAGI. The CDR3 sequence is 15 residues long.

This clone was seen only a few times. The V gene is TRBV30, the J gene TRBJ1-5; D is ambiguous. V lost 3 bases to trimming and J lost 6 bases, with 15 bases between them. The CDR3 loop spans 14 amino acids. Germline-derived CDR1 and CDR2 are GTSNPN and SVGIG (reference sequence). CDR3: CAWSQIRQAQPQHF. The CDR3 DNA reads TGTGCCTGGAGCCAAATTCGGCAGGCTCAGCCCCAGCATTTT.

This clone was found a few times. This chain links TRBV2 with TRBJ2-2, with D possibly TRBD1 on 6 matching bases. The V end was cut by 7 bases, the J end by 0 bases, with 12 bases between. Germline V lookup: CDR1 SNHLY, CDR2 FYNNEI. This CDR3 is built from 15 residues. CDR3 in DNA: TGTGCCAGCAAGCAAGGGGGTACGAACACCGGGGAGCTGTTTTTT. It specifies CASKQGGTNTGELFF.

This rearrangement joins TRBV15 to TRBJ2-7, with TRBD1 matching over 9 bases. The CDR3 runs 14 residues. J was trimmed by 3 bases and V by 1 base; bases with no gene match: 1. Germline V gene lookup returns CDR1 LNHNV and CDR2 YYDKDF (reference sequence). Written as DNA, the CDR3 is TGTGCCACCAGCAGAGGACAGGGGGGCTACGAGCAGTACTTC. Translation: CATSRGQGGYEQYF.